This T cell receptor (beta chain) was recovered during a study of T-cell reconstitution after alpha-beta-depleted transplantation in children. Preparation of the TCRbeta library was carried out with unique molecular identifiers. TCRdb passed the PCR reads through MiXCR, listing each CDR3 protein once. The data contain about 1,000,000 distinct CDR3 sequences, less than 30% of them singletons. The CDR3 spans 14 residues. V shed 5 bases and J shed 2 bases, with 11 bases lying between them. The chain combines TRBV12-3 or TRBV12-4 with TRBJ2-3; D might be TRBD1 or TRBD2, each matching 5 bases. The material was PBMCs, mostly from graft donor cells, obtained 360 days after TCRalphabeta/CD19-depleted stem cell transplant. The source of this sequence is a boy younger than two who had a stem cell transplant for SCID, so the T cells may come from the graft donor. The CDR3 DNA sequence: TGTGCCAGCAGTCGCCTCGGGACCACAGATACGCAGTATTTT. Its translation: CASSRLGTTDTQYF.